This T cell receptor (beta chain) was sequenced in a study of T cells after yellow fever vaccination. The overall study: Libraries from low-cell-number fractions were prepared with the SMART-Seq v4 Ultra Low Input RNA kit. The study's findings and limits: Most primary-vaccination clones reappeared after the booster (about 97% CD4, about 87% CD8).

J was trimmed by 2 bases and V by 3 bases; bases with no gene match: 3. Per germline, CDR1 SGHTA and CDR2 FQGNSA. The CDR3 is 15 residues long. TCRdb reanalysed the 5' RACE reads using MiXCR and keeps one entry per CDR3 protein. This sample yields 400,000 or so distinct CDR3 sequences, of which more than 5.5% are seen a single time; about 15% belongs to the top ten. Concerning this clonotype itself: The antigen is unknown.

The sample here was PBMCs, taken 5 days after the yellow fever booster vaccination. The clonotype originates from a man aged 25-40 years who received the YFV17D yellow fever vaccine. This sequence joins TRBV7-2 and TRBJ2-5; 10 bases are shared with TRBD2. The CDR3 DNA is TGTGCCAGCAGCTTCCTAGCGGGAGCTCAAGAGACCCAGTACTTC. Residues: CASSFLAGAQETQYF.